Listed below are T cell receptor beta chains from one sample, sequenced in a study of regulatory and conventional T cells in RAG deficiency. Clones were sequenced by immunoSEQ multiplex PCR, and TCRdb holds only the in-frame ones, with some missing. The sample lists 25,000 to 35,000 clones; about 95% were seen once. The same data also contributed to another study, on regulatory T cells.

The sample was CD25- CD4+ T cells sorted from blood. Every receptor here comes from a human donor in good health. CDR3s include the opening cysteine and the closing phenylalanine or tryptophan. Each record gives: clone size, V gene, J gene, D gene, CDR3 protein, CDR3 DNA. A D gene is named only where the DNA matches it firmly. Part of the rows lack a size; the others show once, few, many or a class for expanded clones.

clone size: .; V gene: TRBV6-5; J gene: TRBJ2-7; D gene: .; CDR3 protein: CASTPRHGYSYEQYF; CDR3 DNA: TGTGCCAGCACCCCCCGGCACGGGTACTCCTACGAGCAGTACTTC
clone size: .; V gene: TRBV5-4; J gene: TRBJ1-6; D gene: .; CDR3 protein: CASSLDRTYNSPLHF; CDR3 DNA: TGTGCCAGCAGCTTAGACAGGACCTATAATTCACCCCTCCACTTT
clone size: .; V gene: TRBV18; J gene: TRBJ2-1; D gene: TRBD2; CDR3 protein: CASSPALAGDNEQFF; CDR3 DNA: TGTGCCAGCTCACCAGCGCTAGCGGGGGACAATGAGCAGTTCTTC
clone size: .; V gene: TRBV30; J gene: TRBJ2-7; D gene: TRBD2; CDR3 protein: CAWSKGLAGADEQYF; CDR3 DNA: TGTGCCTGGAGTAAGGGGCTAGCGGGGGCCGACGAGCAGTACTTC
clone size: .; V gene: TRBV10-3; J gene: TRBJ2-3; D gene: TRBD2; CDR3 protein: CAISGASGGTDTQYF; CDR3 DNA: TGTGCCATCAGCGGTGCTAGCGGGGGAACAGATACGCAGTATTTT
clone size: .; V gene: TRBV11-3; J gene: TRBJ2-7; D gene: .; CDR3 protein: CASSRGGQGYEQYF; CDR3 DNA: TGTGCCAGCAGTCGGGGGGGACAGGGATACGAGCAGTACTTC
clone size: .; V gene: TRBV6-1; J gene: TRBJ2-2; D gene: TRBD2; CDR3 protein: CASSGLAGGTGELFF; CDR3 DNA: TGTGCCAGCAGTGGATTAGCGGGGGGGACCGGGGAGCTGTTTTTT
clone size: once; V gene: TRBV6-5; J gene: TRBJ2-7; D gene: .; CDR3 protein: CASRIRGNLYEQYF; CDR3 DNA: TGTGCCAGCAGGATTAGGGGGAACCTCTACGAGCAGTACTTC
clone size: .; V gene: TRBV27; J gene: TRBJ1-2; D gene: .; CDR3 protein: CASSGRGADYGYTF; CDR3 DNA: TGTGCCAGCAGTGGTCGGGGGGCGGACTATGGCTACACCTTC
clone size: .; V gene: TRBV9; J gene: TRBJ2-7; D gene: .; CDR3 protein: CASSSSGEQYF; CDR3 DNA: TGTGCCAGCAGTTCGAGTGGCGAGCAGTACTTC
clone size: .; V gene: TRBV7-3; J gene: TRBJ2-1; D gene: TRBD1; CDR3 protein: CASSPRQGTYNEQFF; CDR3 DNA: TGTGCCAGCAGCCCCCGACAGGGAACCTACAATGAGCAGTTCTTC
clone size: .; V gene: TRBV11-2; J gene: TRBJ1-1; D gene: TRBD1; CDR3 protein: CASTSYRTGEAFF; CDR3 DNA: TGTGCCAGCACTTCTTATCGGACAGGTGAAGCTTTCTTT
clone size: .; V gene: TRBV14; J gene: TRBJ2-1; D gene: .; CDR3 protein: CASSQLAIHNEQFF; CDR3 DNA: TGTGCCAGCAGCCAGCTAGCGATCCACAATGAGCAGTTCTTC
clone size: .; V gene: TRBV7-9; J gene: TRBJ2-5; D gene: TRBD1; CDR3 protein: CASSRAGTEETQYF; CDR3 DNA: TGTGCCAGCAGCCGCGCCGGGACAGAAGAGACCCAGTACTTC
clone size: .; V gene: TRBV5-6; J gene: TRBJ1-2; D gene: .; CDR3 protein: CASSTGQLYGYTF; CDR3 DNA: TGTGCCAGCAGCACCGGACAGCTCTATGGCTACACCTTC
clone size: .; V gene: TRBV29-1; J gene: TRBJ2-1; D gene: TRBD1; CDR3 protein: CSVVKWQGANEQFF; CDR3 DNA: TGCAGCGTTGTAAAGTGGCAGGGGGCCAATGAGCAGTTCTTC
clone size: .; V gene: TRBV7-2; J gene: TRBJ2-1; D gene: .; CDR3 protein: CASSLMAFGAADYNEQFF; CDR3 DNA: TGTGCCAGCAGCTTAATGGCCTTCGGAGCGGCCGACTACAATGAGCAGTTCTTC